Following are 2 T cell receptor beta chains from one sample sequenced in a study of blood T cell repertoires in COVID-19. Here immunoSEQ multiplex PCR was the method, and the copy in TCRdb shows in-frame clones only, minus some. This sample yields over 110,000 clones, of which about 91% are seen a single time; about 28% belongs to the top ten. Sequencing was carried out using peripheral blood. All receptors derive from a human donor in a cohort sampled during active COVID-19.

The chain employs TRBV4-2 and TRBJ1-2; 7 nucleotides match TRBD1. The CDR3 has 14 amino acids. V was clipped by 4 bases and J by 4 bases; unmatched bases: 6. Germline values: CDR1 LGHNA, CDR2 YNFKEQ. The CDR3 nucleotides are TGTGCCAGCAGCCCAGACAGGGATCCCTATGGCTACACCTTC. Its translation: CASSPDRDPYGYTF.

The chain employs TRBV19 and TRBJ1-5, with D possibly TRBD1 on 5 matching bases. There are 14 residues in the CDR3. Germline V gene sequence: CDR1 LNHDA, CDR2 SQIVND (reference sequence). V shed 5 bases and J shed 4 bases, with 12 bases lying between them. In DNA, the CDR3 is TGTGCCAGTAGTGCAAGGGGTCTAAATCAGCCCCAGCATTTT. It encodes CASSARGLNQPQHF.